These T cell receptor beta chains were read from a single sample in a study of T-cell memory formation after mild COVID-19. TCRdb reanalysed the 5' RACE reads using MiXCR and keeps one entry per CDR3 protein. This table has 68,000 or so distinct CDR3 sequences, 16% appearing once. The sample consisted of PBMCs or a T cell subset sorted from them (not recorded which). The receptor source for this set is an adult woman who had mild COVID-19 (a few samples of this study predate the infection). Cell type and time point are not known. CDR3s include the opening cysteine and the closing phenylalanine or tryptophan. D genes are given only for firm matches. Clone size appears in some rows only: once, few, many, or a class for an expanded clone.

clone_size,v_call,d_call,j_call,cdr3_length,cdr3_nt,cdr3_aa
few,TRBV7-8,TRBD2,TRBJ2-7,16,TGTGCCAGCATCCAAAGAGCGGGGGGGATAATCTACGAGCAGTACTTC,CASIQRAGGIIYEQYF
few,TRBV6-1,TRBD1,TRBJ1-2,15,TGTGCCAGCAGTGAAAGACCGACAGGGTTATCGGGCTACACCTTC,CASSERPTGLSGYTF
.,TRBV30,.,TRBJ2-7,11,TGTGCCTGGTTACAGGCCTACGAGCAGTACTTC,CAWLQAYEQYF
many,TRBV7-2,.,TRBJ2-3,14,TGTGCCAGCAGCTTATGGACTAGCACAGATACGCAGTATTTT,CASSLWTSTDTQYF
.,TRBV28,.,TRBJ2-1,15,TGTGCCAGCATACCCGGGACACTATCTTCGAATGAGCAGTTCTTC,CASIPGTLSSNEQFF
few,TRBV5-6,TRBD1,TRBJ2-3,15,TGTGCCAGCAGTACCGGGACAGGGGGTGTAGATACGCAGTATTTT,CASSTGTGGVDTQYF
few,TRBV20-1,.,TRBJ2-5,16,TGCAGTGCTAGAGAAAAAACGGGGGCTAGACAAGAGACCCAGTACTTC,CSAREKTGARQETQYF
few,TRBV20-1,TRBD2,TRBJ2-1,16,TGCAGTGCTCCCCCCACGTGGACTAGCGTATACAATGAGCAGTTCTTC,CSAPPTWTSVYNEQFF
.,TRBV13,.,TRBJ2-7,12,TGTGCCAGCAGCCTGTGGCCGGGCGAGCAGTACTTC,CASSLWPGEQYF
few,TRBV7-2,TRBD1,TRBJ2-2,15,TGTGCCAGCAGCTTTAGGACAGGGGCTACCGGGGAGCTGTTTTTT,CASSFRTGATGELFF
once,TRBV2,TRBD2,TRBJ2-1,16,TGTGCCAGCAGTTCATCTAGCGGGGGGGCCTACAATGAGCAGTTCTTC,CASSSSSGGAYNEQFF
.,TRBV7-8,.,TRBJ2-2,13,TGTGCCACCGCACCCCCGAACACCGGGGAGCTGTTTTTT,CATAPPNTGELFF
few,TRBV24-1,TRBD2,TRBJ2-2,17,TGTGCCACCAGTGATTCCTCGAGCGGGGGGTTCACCGGGGAGCTGTTTTTT,CATSDSSSGGFTGELFF
many,TRBV4-1,TRBD1,TRBJ2-7,19,TGCGCCAGCAGCCCCACGGGGGGGTCGGGACAGGGGGCTGTCAGCGAGCAGTACTTC,CASSPTGGSGQGAVSEQYF
.,TRBV7-9,TRBD2,TRBJ2-3,17,TGTGCCAGCAGCCCCAAAACGGGGGGATCTAGCACAGATACGCAGTATTTT,CASSPKTGGSSTDTQYF
.,TRBV7-8,TRBD1,TRBJ2-7,13,TGTGCCAGCAGCCGAGACAGGGGGAACGAGCAGTACTTC,CASSRDRGNEQYF
few,TRBV9,.,TRBJ2-5,15,TGTGCCAGCAGCGGACCGTCGGGGACGCAAGAGACCCAGTACTTC,CASSGPSGTQETQYF
.,TRBV5-1,.,TRBJ1-2,16,TGCGCCAGCAACCCCGGGTGGGGTGAAACTAACTATGGCTACACCTTC,CASNPGWGETNYGYTF
.,TRBV12-3/TRBV12-4,.,TRBJ1-4,15,TGTGTCAGCAGTTTTCTCGTCGCAACTAATGAAAAACTGTTTTTT,CVSSFLVATNEKLFF
few,TRBV7-3,TRBD2,TRBJ2-3,16,TGTGCCAGCAGCTTACCAAGCGGGATCGGGTCAGATACGCAGTATTTT,CASSLPSGIGSDTQYF
.,TRBV7-6,TRBD2,TRBJ2-2,15,TGTGCCAGCAGCTTAGCGGGAGGGGATGCCGGGGAGCTGTTTTTT,CASSLAGGDAGELFF
.,TRBV12-3/TRBV12-4,.,TRBJ2-5,13,TGTGCCAGCAGACAGGGCCTCCAAGAGACCCAGTACTTC,CASRQGLQETQYF
.,TRBV9,.,TRBJ2-7,15,TGTGCCAGCAGCCCTCATGGGGGTGGAAACTACGAGCAGTACTTC,CASSPHGGGNYEQYF
few,TRBV27,.,TRBJ2-1,14,TGTGCCAGCAGTTTTGAAAGGGAGGACAATGAGCAGTTCTTC,CASSFEREDNEQFF
many,TRBV29-1,TRBD2,TRBJ2-1,15,TGCAGCGCCTATCGTCCCGGGAGGGGGGCCAATGAGCAGTTCTTC,CSAYRPGRGANEQFF
.,TRBV29-1,.,TRBJ2-6,12,TGCAGCGCACCCTCTGGGGCCAACGTCCTGACTTTC,CSAPSGANVLTF
few,TRBV29-1,.,TRBJ1-2,12,TGCAGCGTTGGAGGGAAAGTCTATGGCTACACCTTC,CSVGGKVYGYTF
few,TRBV3-1,.,TRBJ1-1,13,TGTGCCAGCAGCCAAGCAGGGAACACTGAAGCTTTCTTT,CASSQAGNTEAFF